In this sample, the clone carrying this T cell receptor beta chain turned up once. The data originate from a study of blood T cell repertoires in COVID-19. The CDR3 is 13 residues long. V was clipped by 6 bases and J by 3 bases; unmatched bases: 4. CDR1 LNHDA and CDR2 SQIVND come from the germline V gene (reference sequence). Profiled with immunoSEQ multiplex PCR; TCRdb holds only in-frame clones, not every one. Found here are a few hundred thousand clones, approximately 83% of them singletons; the top ten hold around 16%. This receptor was identified in a person between 65 and 80 years old with COVID-19, enrolled during active disease. Sequenced material: peripheral blood. This chain connects TRBV19 to TRBJ1-2, with 7 bases identical to TRBD1. The CDR3 region has the DNA TGTGCCAGTAGACCAGACAGGGACTATGGCTACACCTTC. As protein: CASRPDRDYGYTF.